Following are 15 T cell receptor beta chains from one sample sequenced in a study of shared clonotypes between healthy human individuals. Naive CD8 populations comprised CD45RO-negative cells positively selected for CCR7, excluding terminally differentiated effector memory CD45RA+ cells. Assay: immunoSEQ multiplex PCR; the TCRdb copy retains only in-frame clones and omits some. The sample contains around 1.9 million clones, around 95% of which appear only once. Sequenced input: naive CD8+ T cells from PBMCs. The receptors here all came from a man aged 18 to 30 in good health. Some clones in this sample may be carry-over from other donors' samples.

The chain carries TRBV7-6 and TRBJ2-3, with D possibly being TRBD1 (5 bases). The V gene lost 1 base and the J gene lost 5 bases, with 7 bases spanning the gap. Germline V lookup: CDR1 SGHVS, CDR2 FNYEAQ. CDR3 size: 13 residues. DNA for the CDR3: TGTGCCAGCAGCTTAGGACAGCTAGATACGCAGTATTTT. Its translation is CASSLGQLDTQYF.

CDR3 sequence (DNA): TGTGCCAGCAGCTTAGCGGGCAGGGGTCATGGCTACACCTTC. It is translated as CASSLAGRGHGYTF. The rearrangement joins TRBV11-2 to TRBJ1-2; D may be TRBD1 (6 bases). Per germline, CDR1 SGHAT and CDR2 FQNNGV. V dropped 1 base and J dropped 6 bases, with 12 bases sitting between them. The CDR3 is 14 residues long.

This sequence joins TRBV5-6 and TRBJ1-3, with 10 bases aligning to TRBD1. CDR3 size: 16 residues. Trimming took 0 bases from V and 3 from J; bases not matched to a gene: 3. Germline CDR1 SGHDT, CDR2 YYEEEE. The CDR3 nucleotides are TGTGCCAGCAGCTTGGGACAGGGGGCGATTGGAAACACCATATATTTT. Protein sequence: CASSLGQGAIGNTIYF.

The chain employs TRBV30 and TRBJ1-4; no clear D gene. Germline V gives CDR1 GTSNPN, CDR2 SVGIG (reference sequence). This CDR3 is 15 amino acids long. The V gene lost 3 bases and the J gene lost 2 bases, with 13 bases spanning the gap. The CDR3 DNA reads TGTGCCTGGAGCCGGTCGGCCGTCACTAATGAAAAACTGTTTTTT. Protein product: CAWSRSAVTNEKLFF.

This clone was picked up one time. The chain joins TRBV5-1 to TRBJ2-1; D is undetermined. This CDR3 spans 12 amino acids. V gave up 4 bases and J gave up 5 bases, with 7 bases separating them. Germline values: CDR1 SGHRS, CDR2 YFSETQ. DNA for the CDR3: TGCGCCAGCAGCCAGGCGAACAATGAGCAGTTCTTC. Translation gives CASSQANNEQFF.

V and J are TRBV28 and TRBJ2-5, with a tentative D call TRBD2 (6 bases). V shed 6 bases and J shed 4 bases, with 12 bases lying between them. The germline V gene has CDR1 MDHEN and CDR2 SYDVKM. The CDR3 contains 13 residues. CDR3 sequence (DNA): TGTGCCAGCAGCTACCGGGGAGGAGAGACCCAGTACTTC. The encoded protein is CASSYRGGETQYF.

In DNA, the CDR3 is TGTGCCAGCAGTTTATTCGCAGGGACGTATAGCAATCAGCCCCAGCATTTT. Protein product: CASSLFAGTYSNQPQHF. V is TRBV28 and J is TRBJ1-5; tentative D call: TRBD1 (5 bases). Trimming stripped 1 base from V and 0 bases from J, with 13 bases between. In germline, CDR1 is MDHEN, CDR2 SYDVKM. The CDR3 consists of 17 residues.

This sequence joins TRBV30 and TRBJ2-5; TRBD1 agrees at 7 bases. Unmatched junction bases numbered 1, after V lost 6 bases and J lost 3 bases. Germline V gene lookup returns CDR1 GTSNPN and CDR2 SVGIG (reference sequence). The length of the CDR3 is 11 residues. The CDR3 DNA is TGTGCCTGTACAGGGGAAGAGACCCAGTACTTC. Protein sequence: CACTGEETQYF. Based on the CDR3 plus reference TRBV30 and TRBJ2-5, the full variable domain is SQTIHQWPATLVQPVGSPLSLECTVEGTSNPNLYWYRQAAGRGLQLLFYSVGIGQISSEVPQNLSASRPQDRQFILSSKKLLLSDSGFYLCACTGEETQYFGPGTRLLVL.

The V call is TRBV28, the J call TRBJ2-3; TRBD1 aligns across 7 bases. Germline CDR1 and CDR2: MDHEN and SYDVKM. The CDR3 is 15 residues long. V lost 6 bases, J lost 2 bases, and 8 bases stayed unmatched. CDR3 DNA sequence: TGTGCCAGCAGCCAACGGGACAGCTTCACAGATACGCAGTATTTT. This gives the protein CASSQRDSFTDTQYF.

The chain links TRBV6-4 to TRBJ2-6; 9 bases line up with TRBD1. J lost 2 bases, V lost 10 bases, and 15 bases had no gene match. Germline V CDR1 and CDR2: MRHNA, SNTAGT. The CDR3 sequence is 18 residues long. CDR3 amino acids: CATPPGHTGGPGANVLTF. As DNA, the CDR3 is TGTGCCACCCCCCCAGGTCATACAGGGGGCCCTGGGGCCAACGTCCTGACTTTC.

The rearrangement uses TRBV27 and TRBJ2-7; 9 bases match TRBD1. The V segment lost 4 bases and the J segment 6 bases; nucleotides outside the gene matches: 13. Germline V gene sequence: CDR1 MNHEY, CDR2 SMNVEV (reference sequence). This CDR3 contains 16 residues. DNA of the CDR3: TGTGCCAGCAGTTCGAGAAACCCGGGACAGGGCACCGAGCAGTACTTC. The encoded protein is CASSSRNPGQGTEQYF.

V gene TRBV7-9 combines with J gene TRBJ2-1, with 7 bases aligning to TRBD2. The germline V gene has CDR1 SEHNR and CDR2 FQNEAQ (reference sequence). The CDR3 runs to 14 residues. With 9 bases clipped from V and 4 bases from J, the junction kept 9 bases outside the gene matches. The CDR3 sequence is CASMVGGPYNEQFF. In nucleotides, the CDR3 is TGTGCCAGTATGGTGGGAGGGCCGTACAATGAGCAGTTCTTC.

The chain uses TRBV6-5 and TRBJ2-7; 9 bases map to TRBD1. Germline V lookup: CDR1 MNHEY, CDR2 SVGAGI. With V trimmed by 5 bases and J by 3 bases, 2 bases remained unmatched. The CDR3 runs to 13 residues. CDR3 bases: TGTGCCAGCAGTCGACAGGGGGACTACGAGCAGTACTTC. Its translation is CASSRQGDYEQYF.

The chain couples TRBV5-1 to TRBJ2-1, with TRBD2 identical over 11 bases. The germline gives CDR1 SGHRS, CDR2 YFSETQ. The V gene end was trimmed by 4 bases and the J gene end by 8 bases; junction bases not matched to a gene: 5. The CDR3 has 14 residues. CDR3 sequence reads: CASSPRLAGHEQFF. The CDR3 nucleotides are TGCGCCAGCAGCCCAAGACTAGCGGGACATGAGCAGTTCTTC.

This clone was seen a single time. The J gene is TRBJ2-1, the V gene TRBV9, with TRBD2 identical over 9 bases. The V segment lost 0 bases and the J segment 1 base; nucleotides outside the gene matches: 2. Germline CDR1 SGDLS, CDR2 YYNGEE. The CDR3 spans 16 residues. The CDR3 coding sequence is TGTGCCAGCAGCGTAGTAGGACTAGCGTCCTACAATGAGCAGTTCTTC. Protein: CASSVVGLASYNEQFF.